One sample yielded the 22 T cell receptor beta chains listed below, sequenced in a study of regulatory T cells in long-lasting Graves disease. The time point is: newly diagnosed GD, antithyroid drugs for less than 3 months. Extracted RNA from PBMCs served as the source of the TCR library. For TCR beta, libraries came from iRepertoire HTBI primers and Arm-PCR of CDR3 regions. In TCRdb, the multiplex PCR reads were re-called with MiXCR into one record per CDR3 protein. The sample lists some 560,000 distinct CDR3 sequences; 15% to 20% were seen once. These data were likewise used in another study, on T cells in Graves' hyperthyroidism and ophthalmopathy.

Sequencing was performed on peripheral blood mononuclear cells (PBMCs), taken at new diagnosis, from a patient treated with antithyroid drugs. The origin of the receptors is a woman aged 40-65 years with Graves disease.

The chain carries TRBV20-1 and TRBJ2-5, with a weak D call TRBD1 (6 bases). CDR1 DFQATT and CDR2 SNEGSKA come from the germline V gene (reference sequence). V lost 3 bases and J lost 1, with 15 bases in between. This CDR3 region has 15 residues. CDR3 in amino acids: CSASPTGLSQETQYF. DNA for the CDR3: TGCAGTGCTAGCCCAACAGGGCTTTCCCAAGAGACCCAGTACTTC.

The V and J genes are TRBV7-9 and TRBJ2-7; 10 bases fit TRBD1. V was clipped by 2 bases and J by 5 bases; unmatched bases: 6. Germline V gives CDR1 SEHNR, CDR2 FQNEAQ (reference sequence). This CDR3 spans 15 amino acids. The CDR3 DNA follows: TGTGCCAGCAGCTTAACCGGGACAGGGGTTCACGAGCAGTACTTC. It encodes CASSLTGTGVHEQYF. The whole variable domain, remainder taken from reference TRBV7-9 and TRBJ2-7, is DTGVSQNPRHKITKRGQNVTFRCDPISEHNRLYWYRQTLGQGPEFLTYFQNEAQLEKSRLLSDRFSAERPKGSFSTLEIQRTEQGDSAMYLCASSLTGTGVHEQYFGPGTRLTVT.

The CDR3 sequence: CASSQGVAGGPAETQYF. In DNA, the CDR3 is TGCGCCAGCAGCCAAGGGGTTGCGGGGGGCCCGGCAGAGACCCAGTACTTC. This chain uses TRBV4-1 with TRBJ2-5, with TRBD2 matching over 8 bases. The CDR3 runs to 17 residues. Germline CDR1 MGHRA, CDR2 YSYEKL. Trimming at V came to 1 base and at J to 4 bases, leaving 11 bases not matched to a gene.

This clonotype has a count of ten or more. CDR3 amino acids: CASSKTSIHEQYF. The CDR3 coding sequence is TGTGCCAGTTCAAAGACTAGCATCCACGAGCAGTACTTC. J is TRBJ2-7 and V is TRBV27; 7 nucleotides match TRBD2. Germline-derived CDR1 and CDR2 are MNHEY and SMNVEV (reference sequence). CDR3 size: 13 residues. V was clipped by 9 bases and J by 5 bases; unmatched bases: 10.

This clonotype was counted ten times or more. The genes are TRBV12-3 or TRBV12-4 and TRBJ1-2; the D gene is possibly TRBD1 (5 bases). Trimming stripped 7 bases from V and 8 bases from J, with 17 bases between. This CDR3 region has 13 residues. The chain's CDR3 is CASKMGRGGGYTF. In DNA form, the CDR3 reads TGTGCCAGCAAAATGGGACGCGGCGGGGGCTACACCTTC.

This clonotype has at least ten counts. V is TRBV19 and J is TRBJ1-6; D is perhaps TRBD1 (5 bases). V lost 6 bases, J lost 10 bases, and 16 bases lay in between. Germline CDR1 LNHDA, CDR2 SQIVND (reference sequence). The CDR3 is 14 residues long. Here the CDR3 reads CASSLRGIGSPLHF. DNA for the CDR3: TGTGCCAGTAGCCTTCGGGGGATTGGATCACCCCTCCACTTT. The whole variable domain, remainder taken from reference TRBV19 and TRBJ1-6, is DGGITQSPKYLFRKEGQNVTLSCEQNLNHDAMYWYRQDPGQGLRLIYYSQIVNDFQKGDIAEGYSVSREKKESFPLTVTSAQKNPTAFYLCASSLRGIGSPLHFGNGTRLTVT.

This clonotype was recorded at least ten times. This chain connects TRBV12-3 or TRBV12-4 to TRBJ1-1; D is undetermined. The CDR3 contains 14 residues. V was trimmed by 2 bases and J by 5 bases, leaving 12 bases between them. CDR3: CASSLSPGGTEAFF. The CDR3 region has the DNA TGTGCCAGCAGTTTATCCCCGGGCGGGACTGAAGCTTTCTTT.

The gene calls are TRBV5-1 and TRBJ2-4; TRBD2 aligns across 10 bases. Germline V gene sequence: CDR1 SGHRS, CDR2 YFSETQ. The CDR3 has 19 amino acids. Trimming took 1 base from V and 0 from J; bases not matched to a gene: 10. The CDR3: CASSLRASGGKLAKNIQYF. The CDR3 DNA follows: TGCGCCAGCAGCTTGAGGGCTAGCGGGGGAAAACTAGCCAAAAACATTCAGTACTTC.

This clonotype was picked up many times. The junction shows a germline mismatch at one end, possibly a read error. The V gene is TRBV10-1, the J gene TRBJ2-2, with TRBD1 matching 8 bases. Germline V gene lookup returns CDR1 WNHNN and CDR2 SYGVQD (reference sequence). CDR3 size: 14 residues. This CDR3 reads CASSAGGGTGELFF. Written as DNA, the CDR3 is TGTGCCAGCAGTGCAGGGGGCGGCACCGGGGAGCTGTTTTTT.

This clonotype was counted many times. The chain has TRBV6-1 and TRBJ1-5; D is possibly TRBD1 (6 bases). The germline V and J ends were trimmed by 2 bases and 0 bases, with 14 bases remaining between them. Germline lookup yields CDR1 MNHNS and CDR2 SASEGT. The CDR3 length is 17 residues. CDR3 region: CASSERTDYNSNQPQHF. The CDR3 bases are TGTGCCAGCAGTGAACGGACAGACTACAATAGCAATCAGCCCCAGCATTTT.

This clonotype was picked up a small number of times. The chain couples TRBV20-1 to TRBJ1-4, with D hard to call. The CDR3 totals 15 residues. CDR1 is DFQATT and CDR2 is SNEGSKA in the germline V gene (reference sequence). Trimming took 4 bases from V and 0 from J, leaving 12 bases between them. Here the CDR3 reads CSAMDPETTNEKLFF. DNA for the CDR3: TGCAGTGCTATGGATCCGGAAACAACTAATGAAAAACTGTTTTTT.

This clonotype was counted between two and nine times. This chain uses TRBV3-1 with TRBJ1-3; no firm D call. Germline lookup yields CDR1 LGHDT and CDR2 YNNKEL (reference sequence). This CDR3 is 15 amino acids long. Trimming stripped 1 base from V and 0 bases from J, with 7 bases between. CDR3 sequence: CASSQVGNSGNTIYF. The DNA of the CDR3 is TGTGCCAGCAGCCAAGTCGGGAACTCTGGAAACACCATATATTTT. Full variable domain (missing parts from reference TRBV3-1 and TRBJ1-3): DTAVSQTPKYLVTQMGNDKSIKCEQNLGHDTMYWYKQDSKKFLKIMFSYNNKELIINETVPNRFSPKSPDKAHLNLHINSLELGDSAVYFCASSQVGNSGNTIYFGEGSWLTVV.

V gene TRBV6-1 combines with J gene TRBJ2-2; 9 bases are shared with TRBD1. Losses at the gene ends were 1 base for V and 6 bases for J; bases not matched to a gene: 6. The CDR3 extends over 16 amino acids. Germline CDR1 and CDR2: MNHNS and SASEGT. CDR3 loop: CASSEERDRVPGELFF. In nucleotides, the CDR3 is TGTGCCAGCAGTGAAGAACGGGACAGGGTCCCCGGGGAGCTGTTTTTT.

Concerning this clonotype: Sequence at one end of the junction differs from germline and may be a read error. The chain couples TRBV2 to TRBJ2-6; D is possibly TRBD2 (8 bases). The CDR3 contains 14 residues. Germline CDR1 SNHLY, CDR2 FYNNEI. The CDR3 DNA reads TGTGCCAGCAGTGCCCGGGAGGGGGCCAACGTCCCGACTTTC. Protein product: CASSAREGANVPTF.

In this sample, this clonotype turned up many times. The rearrangement links TRBV3-1 to TRBJ1-1, with D uncertain. Germline V gene sequence: CDR1 LGHDT, CDR2 YNNKEL (reference sequence). V lost 2 bases and J lost 4, with 8 bases in between. This CDR3 is built from 13 residues. The CDR3 region is CASSQFEGTEAFF. The CDR3 region has the DNA TGTGCCAGCAGCCAATTTGAGGGCACTGAAGCTTTCTTT.

The table lists this clonotype with many counts. V gene TRBV7-2 combines with J gene TRBJ1-4; weak D call: TRBD1 (6 bases). V was clipped by 5 bases and J by 3 bases, with 13 bases between them. The germline V gene has CDR1 SGHTA and CDR2 FQGNSA. This CDR3 region has 15 residues. The CDR3 spells CASSLNRGSNEKLFF. DNA for the CDR3: TGTGCCAGCAGCCTAAATAGGGGGTCTAATGAAAAACTGTTTTTT.

This clonotype was detected a few times. The chain joins TRBV4-1 to TRBJ2-1; no firm D call. The CDR3 sequence is 15 residues long. Trimming shortened V by 0 bases and J by 0 bases, and 6 bases separated the two germline ends. Germline V gene lookup returns CDR1 MGHRA and CDR2 YSYEKL. The CDR3 reads CASSQEVSSYNEQFF. CDR3 bases: TGCGCCAGCAGCCAAGAGGTTAGCTCCTACAATGAGCAGTTCTTC.

The chain combines TRBV3-1 with TRBJ2-2; 8 bases align to TRBD2. Per germline, CDR1 LGHDT and CDR2 YNNKEL (reference sequence). The length of the CDR3 is 16 residues. J lost 7 bases, V lost 4 bases, and 11 bases had no gene match. Here the CDR3 DNA reads TGTGCCAGCAGCCCCCAGGGGACTAGTTCCAGCGGGGAGCTGTTTTTT. The encoded protein is CASSPQGTSSSGELFF.

With regard to this clonotype: The junction departs from germline at one end; a sequencing error may be responsible. The chain couples TRBV24-1 to TRBJ2-1; D unresolved. Germline V lookup: CDR1 KGHDR, CDR2 SFDVKD. The CDR3 extends over 14 amino acids. The CDR3 DNA reads as TGTGCCTCGAATGACGATTACTCCTACGATGAGCAGTTCTTC. It translates to CASNDDYSYDEQFF.

The rearrangement uses TRBV20-1 and TRBJ1-5, with a weak D call TRBD1 (5 bases). The CDR3 contains 14 residues. V lost 3 bases, J lost 2 bases, and 11 bases lay in between. CDR1 and CDR2 (germline): DFQATT, SNEGSKA (reference sequence). The CDR3 spells CSASLGGGNQPQHF. Here the CDR3 DNA reads TGCAGTGCTAGTTTGGGGGGAGGCAATCAGCCCCAGCATTTT.

This clonotype came up many times. The rearrangement uses TRBV30 and TRBJ2-7; no clear D gene. This CDR3 spans 12 amino acids. Germline V gives CDR1 GTSNPN, CDR2 SVGIG (reference sequence). The V end lost 2 bases, the J end lost 7 bases, and 12 bases lay between the germline ends. Here the CDR3 reads CAWSPTYQEQYF. The CDR3 DNA follows: TGTGCCTGGAGTCCCACTTACCAGGAGCAGTACTTC. Full variable domain (remainder filled in from reference TRBV30 and TRBJ2-7): SQTIHQWPATLVQPVGSPLSLECTVEGTSNPNLYWYRQAAGRGLQLLFYSVGIGQISSEVPQNLSASRPQDRQFILSSKKLLLSDSGFYLCAWSPTYQEQYFGPGTRLTVT.

This clonotype was observed at least ten times. This chain links TRBV5-1 with TRBJ2-5, with 12 bases aligning to TRBD2. V shed 5 bases, J shed 4 bases, and the junction held 6 bases outside the gene matches. There are 15 residues in the CDR3. The germline V gene encodes CDR1 SGHRS and CDR2 YFSETQ. The DNA for the CDR3 is TGCGCCAGCAGTCCTAGCGGGGGGGCCGGAGAGACCCAGTACTTC. Protein: CASSPSGGAGETQYF.